Following are 23 T cell receptor beta chains from one sample sequenced in a study of blood T cell repertoires in COVID-19. Data came from immunoSEQ multiplex PCR; TCRdb stores just in-frame clones and leaves some out. The sample carries roughly 150,000 clones, more than 75% recorded once. Sequences were obtained from peripheral blood. Every receptor here comes from a man over 45 who had recovered from COVID-19.

The chain combines TRBV6-6 with TRBJ1-6, with TRBD1 as a possible D gene (6 bases). V gave up 2 bases and J gave up 15 bases, with 11 bases separating them. CDR3 length: 12 residues. CDR1 is MNHNY, CDR2 SVGAGI, per germline (reference sequence). CDR3 DNA sequence: TGTGCCAGCAGTTACGAAACAGGGCTCCTCCACTTT. Encoded protein: CASSYETGLLHF.

The chain links TRBV5-8 to TRBJ2-3; 10 positions agree with TRBD2. After removal of 2 bases from V and 0 bases from J, the junction contained 9 bases not matched to a gene. The CDR3 is 18 residues long. Germline values: CDR1 SGHTS, CDR2 YDEGEE. The CDR3 nucleotides are TGTGCCAGCAGCTTCATTCTAGCGGGGGTTACTAGCACAGATACGCAGTATTTT. Translating gives CASSFILAGVTSTDTQYF.

This chain uses TRBV28 with TRBJ1-1, with 7 bases aligning to TRBD1. V was clipped by 4 bases and J by 5 bases; unmatched bases: 10. The V gene's germline CDR1 is MDHEN and CDR2 SYDVKM. The CDR3 sequence is 15 residues long. The CDR3 spells CASSSQGLRFTEAFF. The CDR3 nucleotides read TGTGCCAGCAGTTCACAGGGGCTCCGCTTTACTGAAGCTTTCTTT.

V is TRBV14 and J is TRBJ1-1, with D perhaps TRBD1 (6 bases). CDR3 length equals 16 residues. The V gene lost 0 bases and the J gene lost 3 bases, with 14 bases spanning the gap. Germline V gives CDR1 SGHDN, CDR2 FVKESK. The CDR3 region is CASSQDHGQIYTEAFF. The DNA for the CDR3 is TGTGCCAGCAGCCAAGACCACGGACAGATTTACACTGAAGCTTTCTTT.

The V call is TRBV19, the J call TRBJ1-5; 7 bases match TRBD1. CDR3 length equals 15 residues. J lost 3 bases, V lost 1 base, and 3 bases had no gene match. Per germline, CDR1 LNHDA and CDR2 SQIVND (reference sequence). The CDR3 coding sequence is TGTGCCAGTAGTATAGGGCAGGGGGTCAATCAGCCCCAGCATTTT. Protein product: CASSIGQGVNQPQHF.

This clone was counted between two and nine times. This chain joins TRBV5-1 and TRBJ2-7; TRBD1 matches 8 bases. The V gene end was trimmed by 4 bases and the J gene end by 3 bases; junction bases not matched to a gene: 6. Germline-derived CDR1 and CDR2 are SGHRS and YFSETQ. This CDR3 has 14 residues. For the CDR3, the DNA is TGCGCCAGCAGCCCACCGACAGGGGTCTACGAGCAGTACTTC. It is translated as CASSPPTGVYEQYF.

The V and J genes are TRBV9 and TRBJ2-5, with D perhaps TRBD2 (5 bases). The CDR3 covers 15 residues. Germline CDR1 and CDR2: SGDLS and YYNGEE. The ends were cut back, 3 bases at V and 4 bases at J, with 16 bases in the middle. The CDR3 DNA is TGTGCCAGCAGCGCCCCATTAGGGAGCCTAGAGACCCAGTACTTC. Protein sequence: CASSAPLGSLETQYF.

This clone was observed a single time. The rearrangement links TRBV5-4 to TRBJ1-5, with D possibly matching TRBD1 (5 bases). The germline gives CDR1 SGHNT, CDR2 YYREEE (reference sequence). V shed 2 bases and J shed 5 bases, with 14 bases lying between them. This CDR3 is built from 15 residues. The CDR3: CASSFGGGWDQPQHF. CDR3 coding DNA: TGTGCCAGCAGCTTTGGGGGAGGGTGGGATCAGCCCCAGCATTTT.

The V and J genes are TRBV29-1 and TRBJ2-3, with D possibly matching TRBD1 (6 bases). Trimming removed 1 base at V and 1 base at J, with 6 bases between. Germline lookup yields CDR1 SQVTM and CDR2 ANQGSEA. The CDR3 spans 13 residues. The CDR3 spells CSVEGTGTDTQYF. The CDR3 DNA is TGCAGCGTTGAAGGGACAGGCACAGATACGCAGTATTTT.

The chain combines TRBV27 with TRBJ2-1; 8 bases line up with TRBD1. This CDR3 comprises 16 residues. The germline V gene has CDR1 MNHEY and CDR2 SMNVEV (reference sequence). Germline trimming cut 4 bases from V and 4 bases from J; bases unmatched to any gene: 9. The CDR3 region is CASSSGTGPLYNEQFF. CDR3 DNA: TGTGCCAGCAGTTCCGGGACAGGCCCCCTTTACAATGAGCAGTTCTTC.

The chain has TRBV4-3 and TRBJ2-3; no firm D call. This CDR3 region has 16 residues. The germline CDR1 and CDR2 sequences are LGHNA and YSLEER. Trimming took 4 bases from V and 1 from J, leaving 15 bases between them. This CDR3 is CASSPSATLGTDTQYF. The CDR3 DNA follows: TGCGCCAGCAGCCCCTCCGCAACTCTGGGCACAGATACGCAGTATTTT.

The gene calls are TRBV3-1 (or the pseudogene TRBV3-2) and TRBJ2-5; 7 bases align to TRBD2. Germline V gene data show CDR1 as LGHDT and CDR2 as YNNKEL (reference sequence). Unmatched junction bases numbered 3, after V lost 4 bases and J lost 1 base. The CDR3 loop spans 14 amino acids. The CDR3 is CASSLSGVQETQYF. Here the CDR3 DNA reads TGTGCCAGCAGCCTAAGCGGGGTCCAAGAGACCCAGTACTTC.

The chain couples TRBV23-1 to TRBJ1-2, with 9 bases that match TRBD1. TRBV23-1 is labeled an ORF, and its function is uncertain. The CDR3 extends over 16 amino acids. J gave up 5 bases and V 4 bases, and 11 bases lay outside the gene matches. This CDR3 reads CASSPENRGLKYGYTF. CDR3 in DNA: TGCGCCAGCAGTCCGGAAAACAGGGGGCTAAAGTATGGCTACACCTTC.

V usage is TRBV7-2 and J usage is TRBJ1-1, with D maybe TRBD1 (5 bases). The V gene's germline CDR1 is SGHTA and CDR2 FQGNSA. Trimming cost V 8 bases and J 3 bases, with 16 bases left between them. The CDR3 is 14 amino acids. The CDR3 sequence is CASRPQGLYTEAFF. The CDR3 DNA reads as TGTGCCAGCCGCCCGCAGGGCCTATACACTGAAGCTTTCTTT.

V and J are TRBV30 and TRBJ2-4, with 7 bases lining up with TRBD1. After removal of 4 bases from V and 6 bases from J, the junction contained 6 bases not matched to a gene. The CDR3 consists of 13 residues. Germline V gene lookup returns CDR1 GTSNPN and CDR2 SVGIG (reference sequence). The CDR3 bases are TGTGCCTGGAAATTCGCAGGGGGAAACATTCAGTACTTC. Translating gives CAWKFAGGNIQYF.

The rearrangement uses TRBV19 and TRBJ1-2; D perhaps matches TRBD1 (5 bases). This CDR3 comprises 13 residues. V lost 3 bases and J 8 bases, leaving 13 bases between the germline ends. Germline V gives CDR1 LNHDA, CDR2 SQIVND (reference sequence). The CDR3 nucleotides read TGTGCCAGTAGTATCTCGGGGGAAAGAGGCTACACCTTC. It yields the protein CASSISGERGYTF.

The chain links TRBV7-2 to TRBJ2-3; TRBD2 agrees at 8 bases. Germline V lookup: CDR1 SGHTA, CDR2 FQGNSA. J was trimmed by 5 bases and V by 5 bases; bases with no gene match: 6. This CDR3 contains 14 residues. The CDR3 nucleotides are TGTGCCAGCAGCATAAGCGGGGGTGTAGATACGCAGTATTTT. Protein: CASSISGGVDTQYF.

This clone has just a few counts. This sequence joins TRBV6-2 or TRBV6-3 and TRBJ1-1; maybe TRBD1 (5 bases). Germline V gives CDR1 MNHEY, CDR2 SVGEGT. This CDR3 is built from 11 residues. Trimming removed 6 bases at V and 5 bases at J, with 7 bases between. The CDR3 reads CASSGGTEAFF. The CDR3 DNA sequence: TGTGCCAGCAGCGGGGGGACTGAAGCTTTCTTT.

The chain recombines TRBV6-5 with TRBJ1-2; perhaps TRBD1 as D (5 bases). Germline V gene lookup returns CDR1 MNHEY and CDR2 SVGAGI. With 8 bases removed from V and 4 bases from J, the gap between germline ends came to 17 bases. The CDR3 totals 14 residues. The CDR3 nucleotides read TGTGCCAGCGGGGGGTTGGCCGCGGGCTATGGCTACACCTTC. Encoded protein: CASGGLAAGYGYTF.

The gene calls are TRBV10-3 and TRBJ2-5; D uncertain. The V and J ends lost 1 base and 1 base respectively, with 4 bases between them. The CDR3 length is 13 residues. CDR1 ENHRY and CDR2 SYGVKD come from the germline V gene. The CDR3 DNA sequence: TGTGCCATCAGTGAGTACTTCCAAGAGACCCAGTACTTC. Translation: CAISEYFQETQYF.

The V gene is TRBV5-8, the J gene TRBJ2-1, with D unresolved. This CDR3 region has 16 residues. Germline assignment: CDR1 SGHTS and CDR2 YDEGEE. V lost 0 bases, J lost 0 bases, and 10 bases lay in between. The CDR3 protein is CASSLVRVFSYNEQFF. The CDR3 nucleotides read TGTGCCAGCAGCTTGGTTCGCGTGTTCTCCTACAATGAGCAGTTCTTC.

The rearrangement joins TRBV30 to TRBJ2-2; TRBD1 is a possible D gene (6 bases). Germline CDR1 GTSNPN, CDR2 SVGIG (reference sequence). The CDR3 runs 14 residues. V lost 4 bases and J 4 bases, leaving 13 bases between the germline ends. The CDR3 here is CAWIQGQTTGELFF. CDR3 nucleotides: TGTGCCTGGATCCAAGGACAGACCACCGGGGAGCTGTTTTTT.

The rearrangement links TRBV5-1 to TRBJ1-4; 9 positions agree with TRBD1. CDR1 and CDR2 from the germline V gene are SGHRS and YFSETQ. The CDR3 has 15 residues. V dropped 0 bases and J dropped 5; count of bases not matched to a gene: 2. This chain's CDR3 is CASSLAGTGNEKLFF. Written as DNA, the CDR3 is TGCGCCAGCAGCTTGGCCGGGACAGGGAATGAAAAACTGTTTTTT.